This record concerns one T cell receptor beta chain sequence. The data belong to a study of CD8 T cells in Susac syndrome. In blood CD8+ and CD4+ T cells, TCR beta underwent sequencing. The TEMRA cells underwent FACS enrichment, while the CD8+ and CD4+ T cells underwent negative isolation. With random hexamers, 0.5 to 1 ug RNA was reverse transcribed. The immunoSEQ assay covered 54 Vbeta and 13 Jbeta segments for CDR3. MiXCR, applied by TCRdb to the immunoSEQ multiplex PCR reads, yields one record per CDR3 protein. The data hold around 300,000 distinct CDR3 sequences, with around nine tenths observed a single time. V was trimmed by 8 bases and J by 0 bases, leaving 17 bases between them. There are 16 residues in the CDR3. CDR1 and CDR2 from the germline V gene are SNHLY and FYNNEI.

Sequencing input: CD8+ T cells from PBMCs. The clonotype originates from a human donor with multiple sclerosis. The rearrangement joins TRBV2 to TRBJ2-1; D tentatively reads TRBD1 or TRBD2 (5 bases each). In DNA form, the CDR3 reads TGTGCCAGCTTGGAGTCGGGACGCGGCTCCTACAATGAGCAGTTCTTC. The encoded protein is CASLESGRGSYNEQFF.